This T cell receptor beta chain was sequenced for a study of shared clonotypes between healthy human individuals. The V segment lost 5 bases and the J segment 2 bases; nucleotides outside the gene matches: 7. CDR3 length: 17 residues. The germline V gene encodes CDR1 LNHDA and CDR2 SQIVND (reference sequence). Generated by immunoSEQ multiplex PCR, the TCRdb table keeps only in-frame clones and is missing some. The sample holds roughly 2,500,000 clones; approximately 93% are singletons and the top ten take approximately 0.37%. The receptor was derived from a man aged 18 to 30 in good health. Some clones in this sample may be carry-over from other donors' samples. The rearrangement joins TRBV19 to TRBJ2-3; the match to TRBD2 covers 13 bases. Material: naive CD4+ T cells from PBMCs. Regarding subset: CD45RA+ positively selected. The CDR3 is CASSGRTSGRPTDTQYF. DNA for the CDR3: TGTGCCAGTAGTGGTCGGACTAGCGGGAGACCCACAGATACGCAGTATTTT.